These 23 T cell receptor beta chains came from one sample sequenced in a study of blood T cell repertoires in COVID-19. Profiled with immunoSEQ multiplex PCR; TCRdb holds only in-frame clones, not every one. The table lists around 140,000 clones, around 83% of them singletons, with roughly a tenth in the top ten. Source material: peripheral blood. The receptors were sampled from a man in his sixties with active or convalescent COVID-19.

The chain joins TRBV5-1 to TRBJ2-4; D is possibly TRBD1 (6 bases). Germline V gene lookup returns CDR1 SGHRS and CDR2 YFSETQ. The CDR3 spans 16 residues. The V end was cut by 4 bases, the J end by 3 bases, with 17 bases between. The CDR3 loop is CASSAREQGIKNIQYF. CDR3 sequence (DNA): TGCGCCAGCAGCGCCCGGGAACAGGGAATCAAAAACATTCAGTACTTC.

CDR3 nucleotides: TGTGCCAGCAGCTTAGGGCTAGGGGCAGGCACAGATACGCAGTATTTT. Translating gives CASSLGLGAGTDTQYF. The chain recombines TRBV11-3 with TRBJ2-3; TRBD1 might be the D (5 bases). The V gene lost 1 base and the J gene lost 1 base, with 12 bases spanning the gap. Germline V gene sequence: CDR1 SGHNT, CDR2 YENEEA. The CDR3 runs to 16 residues.

The rearrangement links TRBV18 to TRBJ1-5; TRBD1 aligns across 9 bases. This CDR3 is 14 amino acids long. The V gene end was trimmed by 4 bases and the J gene end by 7 bases; junction bases not matched to a gene: 5. Looked up from germline, CDR1 is KGHSH and CDR2 is LQKENI. The CDR3 here is CASSRTGGDQPQHF. The DNA for the CDR3 is TGTGCCAGCTCACGCACAGGGGGCGACCAGCCCCAGCATTTT.

The J gene is TRBJ2-1, the V gene TRBV7-9; TRBD2 aligns across 7 bases. CDR3 length: 15 residues. Trimming removed 2 bases from V and 5 bases from J; junction bases left unmatched: 6. Looked up from germline, CDR1 is SEHNR and CDR2 is FQNEAQ (reference sequence). The CDR3 bases are TGTGCCAGCAGCTTACTCGGGGGGATCAACAATGAGCAGTTCTTC. This translates into CASSLLGGINNEQFF.

The chain uses TRBV5-1 and TRBJ1-2; 9 bases are a match to TRBD1. Germline V gene lookup returns CDR1 SGHRS and CDR2 YFSETQ. CDR3 size: 14 residues. The V gene end was trimmed by 3 bases and the J gene end by 2 bases; junction bases not matched to a gene: 2. The CDR3 DNA is TGCGCCAGCAGCTCAACAGGGGGCAACTATGGCTACACCTTC. It is translated as CASSSTGGNYGYTF.

Concerning this clone itself: Compared with germline, one end of the junction differs, possibly owing to a read error. The genes are TRBV30 and TRBJ2-1; 8 bases match TRBD1. Looked up from germline, CDR1 is GTSNPN and CDR2 is SVGIG (reference sequence). This CDR3 region has 17 residues. The DNA for the CDR3 is TGTGCCTGTAGTGGCGGCCGAGGACAGGGAGCCTACAATGAGCAGTTCTTC. Its protein product is CACSGGRGQGAYNEQFF.

This clone was counted between two and nine times. The chain couples TRBV5-1 to TRBJ1-1; D not certain. Between the trimmed V and J ends, which lost 3 bases and 2 bases, there was a span of 14 bases. Germline CDR1 SGHRS, CDR2 YFSETQ. The CDR3 is made up of 15 amino acids. CDR3 protein: CASSYLGGSNTEAFF. The DNA of the CDR3 is TGCGCCAGCAGCTATTTAGGAGGGTCAAACACTGAAGCTTTCTTT.

J is TRBJ1-5 and V is TRBV15; 9 bases match TRBD1. The CDR3 is 20 amino acids. Germline-derived CDR1 and CDR2 are LNHNV and YYDKDF (reference sequence). V lost 0 bases, J lost 0 bases, and 12 bases stayed unmatched. CDR3 sequence reads: CATSRDLLGQGPYSNQPQHF. The CDR3 nucleotides read TGTGCCACCAGCAGAGATCTTTTAGGACAGGGGCCATATAGCAATCAGCCCCAGCATTTT. The full variable domain, in which reference TRBV15 and TRBJ1-5 provide the parts outside the CDR3, is DAMVIQNPRYQVTQFGKPVTLSCSQTLNHNVMYWYQQKSSQAPKLLFHYYDKDFNNEADTPDNFQSRRPNTSFCFLDIRSPGLGDTAMYLCATSRDLLGQGPYSNQPQHFGDGTRLSIL.

This chain uses TRBV18 with TRBJ1-2, with 12 nucleotides matching TRBD1. CDR3 size: 15 residues. CDR1 and CDR2 (germline): KGHSH, LQKENI. The trim removed 4 bases at V and 2 bases at J, leaving 2 bases unmatched. CDR3 bases: TGTGCCAGCTCACGGGGACAGGGGGCAAACTATGGCTACACCTTC. This encodes CASSRGQGANYGYTF.

The count of this clone is one. The chain recombines TRBV20-1 with TRBJ1-1; D might be TRBD1 (5 bases). This CDR3 has 14 residues. Between the trimmed V and J ends, which lost 3 bases and 5 bases, there was a span of 16 bases. Germline CDR1 reads DFQATT; CDR2 reads SNEGSKA (reference sequence). The CDR3, as DNA: TGCAGTGCTAGTAAAGGGACTCGAGGGACTGAAGCTTTCTTT. Translating gives CSASKGTRGTEAFF.

The rearrangement links TRBV2 to TRBJ1-1; TRBD1 aligns across 7 bases. CDR3 length: 16 amino acids. The germline CDR1 and CDR2 sequences are SNHLY and FYNNEI. V was pared by 4 bases and J by 7 bases, with 15 bases of the junction left unmatched. The CDR3 is CASSAPTGFVLGEAFF. The CDR3 DNA is TGTGCCAGCAGTGCACCGACAGGGTTTGTCTTAGGTGAAGCTTTCTTT.

The V and J genes are TRBV11-3 and TRBJ1-1, with TRBD1 matching over 7 bases. This CDR3 has 12 amino acids. The germline CDR1 and CDR2 sequences are SGHNT and YENEEA. Losses at the gene ends were 5 bases for V and 10 bases for J; bases not matched to a gene: 7. CDR3 loop: CASSQTTGRAFF. For the CDR3, the DNA is TGTGCCAGCAGCCAAACGACAGGGCGAGCTTTCTTT.

V and J are TRBV6-5 and TRBJ2-2, with D possibly being TRBD2 (6 bases). The CDR3 covers 15 residues. V was trimmed by 6 bases and J by 4 bases, leaving 15 bases between them. Per the germline V gene, CDR1 is MNHEY and CDR2 is SVGAGI. In DNA form, the CDR3 reads TGTGCCAGCAGGGTAGCACGGGGAGGCACCGGGGAGCTGTTTTTT. Protein product: CASRVARGGTGELFF.

V usage is TRBV5-6 and J usage is TRBJ2-1; 11 bases are shared with TRBD1. Trimming cost V 2 bases and J 6 bases; bases outside gene matches: 4. Germline lookup yields CDR1 SGHDT and CDR2 YYEEEE. The CDR3 extends over 15 amino acids. The CDR3 nucleotides are TGTGCCAGCAGCTTACTAGGGACAGGGGGCAATGAGCAGTTCTTC. Translating it yields CASSLLGTGGNEQFF.

The gene calls are TRBV6-5 and TRBJ2-5; 7 nucleotides line up with TRBD1. The CDR3 covers 13 residues. Germline CDR1 and CDR2: MNHEY and SVGAGI. J gave up 7 bases and V 6 bases, and 8 bases lay outside the gene matches. The CDR3 loop reads CASSETGLGTQYF. The CDR3 nucleotides are TGTGCCAGCAGCGAGACAGGGCTGGGGACCCAGTACTTC.

The chain links TRBV19 to TRBJ1-5, with a possible D match to TRBD1 (5 bases). V gave up 3 bases and J gave up 4 bases, with 19 bases separating them. Per germline, CDR1 LNHDA and CDR2 SQIVND (reference sequence). This CDR3 region has 17 residues. CDR3 sequence reads: CASSIGGIGESNQPQHF. CDR3 coding DNA: TGTGCCAGTAGTATCGGGGGGATCGGGGAATCTAATCAGCCCCAGCATTTT.

The rearrangement joins TRBV7-2 to TRBJ1-6; D perhaps matches TRBD1 (5 bases). The CDR3 contains 15 residues. Germline CDR1 and CDR2: SGHTA and FQGNSA. The V gene lost 2 bases and the J gene lost 3 bases, with 8 bases spanning the gap. The chain's CDR3 is CASSLHQGYNSPLHF. The CDR3 region has the DNA TGTGCCAGCAGCTTACACCAGGGCTATAATTCACCCCTCCACTTT.

The chain links TRBV27 to TRBJ2-1; TRBD1 might be the D (6 bases). Deletions cut 2 bases from V and 3 bases from J, with 11 bases between. CDR1 is MNHEY, CDR2 SMNVEV, per germline (reference sequence). The CDR3 length is 15 residues. The DNA for the CDR3 is TGTGCCAGCAGTTTAGGTGGCAGGGGCTACAATGAGCAGTTCTTC. This sequence encodes CASSLGGRGYNEQFF.

V is TRBV12-3 or TRBV12-4 and J is TRBJ1-2; D remains unclear. V lost 9 bases and J 2 bases, leaving 13 bases between the germline ends. The CDR3 sequence is 13 residues long. As DNA, the CDR3 is TGTGCCAGTAACATCGGGAAGAACTATGGCTACACCTTC. This encodes CASNIGKNYGYTF.

The chain carries TRBV12-5 and TRBJ1-2, with D tentatively TRBD1 (5 bases). The V gene's germline CDR1 is LGHNT and CDR2 FRNRAP. Trimming removed 4 bases at V and 5 bases at J, with 17 bases between. This CDR3 has 15 residues. In DNA, the CDR3 is TGTGCTAGTGGTTCCCTATTCAACAGGTTTTATGGCTACACCTTC. Protein product: CASGSLFNRFYGYTF.

The DNA of the CDR3 is TGCGCCAGCAGCCACGGGGAAGGCAGGGGGCGCGGCTACACCTTC. Its protein product is CASSHGEGRGRGYTF. The gene calls are TRBV5-1 and TRBJ1-2; TRBD1 aligns across 8 bases. In germline, CDR1 is SGHRS, CDR2 YFSETQ. This CDR3 has 15 amino acids. Trimming cost V 4 bases and J 8 bases; bases outside gene matches: 13.

This chain uses TRBV6-2 or TRBV6-3 with TRBJ2-7; a weak D match, TRBD1 (5 bases). Germline V gives CDR1 MNHEY, CDR2 SVGEGT. Between the trimmed V and J ends, which lost 4 bases and 2 bases, there was a span of 12 bases. This CDR3 comprises 14 residues. The CDR3 region has the DNA TGTGCCAGCAGTTTTTGGCCAGGGACCTACGAGCAGTACGTC. This gives the protein CASSFWPGTYEQYV.

The rearrangement uses TRBV18 and TRBJ2-2; 7 nucleotides line up with TRBD1. V was clipped by 6 bases and J by 0 bases; unmatched bases: 16. This CDR3 contains 19 residues. Germline V gene lookup returns CDR1 KGHSH and CDR2 LQKENI. CDR3 coding DNA: TGTGCCAGCTCCCGCGTTAAGGGGACAGCAAACTCGAACACCGGGGAGCTGTTTTTT. Its translation is CASSRVKGTANSNTGELFF.